The entry below describes one T cell receptor (beta chain). CDR3 length equals 14 residues. V lost 7 bases and J lost 5, with 16 bases in between. Per germline, CDR1 SGHRS and CDR2 YFSETQ. The data belong to a study of OX40 agonist ivuxolimab in advanced cancers. At the level of the study: As their treatment, patients were administered ivuxolimab, an agonistic anti-OX40 (CD134) antibody.

Data came from immunoSEQ multiplex PCR; TCRdb stores just in-frame clones and leaves some out. The sample holds roughly 67,000 clones; 80% to 95% are singletons and the top ten take approximately 9.3%. A history of autoimmune disease or systemic immunosuppression excluded patients. The chain is built from TRBV5-1 and TRBJ2-1, with a weak D call TRBD2 (6 bases). The sequencing here drew on CD4+ or CD8+ T cells sorted from blood, taken in a trial of the OX40 agonist ivuxolimab. The TCR sequence derives from an adult with an advanced solid tumor such as melanoma, head and neck, liver or kidney cancer. The CDR3 protein is CASEVGGADNEQFF. The CDR3 bases are TGCGCCAGCGAGGTTGGCGGGGCGGACAATGAGCAGTTCTTC. Drawing the rest from reference TRBV5-1 and TRBJ2-1, the complete variable domain is KAGVTQTPRYLIKTRGQQVTLSCSPISGHRSVSWYQQTPGQGLQFLFEYFSETQRNKGNFPGRFSGRQFSNSRSEMNVSTLELGDSALYLCASEVGGADNEQFFGPGTRLTVL.